Included here is one T cell receptor beta chain sequence, with context. Its antigen is unknown. Using a J-beta primer mix together with a sample-barcoded 5' primer, a second PCR was run for about 6 to 12 cycles. Via MiXCR, TCRdb re-called the 5' RACE reads, giving one row per CDR3 protein. The data show approximately 790,000 distinct CDR3 sequences, around two thirds seen once. CDR1 and CDR2 from the germline V gene are MGHDK and SYGVNS. Trimming stripped 8 bases from V and 2 bases from J, with 11 bases between. This CDR3 is 13 amino acids long. The data originate from a study of blood T cells in healthy people across ages. The study recruited healthy Caucasian donors from Russia who were aged roughly 6 to 95. Findings and caveats of the study: It was not possible, with unsorted PBMCs, to conclusively compare naive and antigen-experienced cells.

V usage is TRBV25-1 and J usage is TRBJ2-3; a weak D match, TRBD2 (5 bases). The sequence derives from a man younger than 45 in good health. The sequenced material came from blood. The CDR3 nucleotides are TGTGCCAGCGGGAGACCCCTCACAGATACGCAGTATTTT. Translating gives CASGRPLTDTQYF.